The next 5 T cell receptor beta chains were all read from a single sample in a study of radiotherapy plus CTLA-4 blockade in lung cancer. This table comes from immunoSEQ multiplex PCR, and its TCRdb copy is limited to in-frame clones, with some not included. The sample has around 29,000 clones, about 81% seen once; the top ten hold roughly 24%. The starting material was peripheral blood, obtained from a patient treated with radiotherapy plus ipilimumab. These TCRs come from a human donor with non-small cell lung cancer that progressed on radiotherapy plus ipilimumab.

The chain joins TRBV6-5 to TRBJ2-7; 7 bases line up with TRBD2. Looked up from germline, CDR1 is MNHEY and CDR2 is SVGAGI. The V segment lost 4 bases and the J segment 11 bases; nucleotides outside the gene matches: 5. This CDR3 contains 11 residues. CDR3 region: CASSSTREEYF. The CDR3 DNA reads TGTGCCAGCAGTTCTACACGGGAGGAGTACTTC.

The rearrangement links TRBV5-1 to TRBJ1-3; 8 positions match TRBD1. V lost 5 bases to trimming and J lost 7 bases; unmatched junction nucleotides: 8. There are 14 residues in the CDR3. Germline CDR1 and CDR2: SGHRS and YFSETQ. DNA of the CDR3: TGCGCCAGCAGATCTGACAGGGGACGGAACACCATATATTTT. This codes for CASRSDRGRNTIYF.

The genes are TRBV7-8 and TRBJ2-7; maybe TRBD2 (7 bases). Trimming shortened V by 3 bases and J by 2 bases, and 14 bases separated the two germline ends. Germline V gives CDR1 SGHVS, CDR2 FQNEAQ. CDR3 length: 15 amino acids. The CDR3 region is CASSLEGGGTYEQYF. CDR3 nucleotides: TGTGCCAGCAGCTTGGAGGGCGGGGGCACCTACGAGCAGTACTTC.

The chain has TRBV13 and TRBJ2-3; 9 nucleotides align to TRBD2. Trimming cost V 5 bases and J 0 bases; bases outside gene matches: 6. This CDR3 is built from 16 residues. Germline CDR1 PRHDT, CDR2 FYEKMQ (reference sequence). Here the CDR3 reads CASSPGLATSTDTQYF. The CDR3 coding sequence is TGTGCCAGCAGCCCCGGACTAGCGACTAGCACAGATACGCAGTATTTT.

The genes are TRBV2 and TRBJ1-2; perhaps TRBD1 as D (6 bases). The CDR3 is 13 residues long. Germline lookup yields CDR1 SNHLY and CDR2 FYNNEI. The V gene lost 7 bases and the J gene lost 1 base, with 10 bases spanning the gap. CDR3 in amino acids: CASNTGNNYGYTF. The CDR3 DNA follows: TGTGCCAGCAATACAGGGAATAACTATGGCTACACCTTC.